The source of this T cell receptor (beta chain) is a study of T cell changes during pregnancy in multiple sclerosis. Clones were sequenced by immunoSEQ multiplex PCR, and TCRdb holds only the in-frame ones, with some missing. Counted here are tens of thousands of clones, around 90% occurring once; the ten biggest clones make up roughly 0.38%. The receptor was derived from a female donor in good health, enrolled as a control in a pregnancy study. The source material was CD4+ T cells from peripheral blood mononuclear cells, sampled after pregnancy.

Here the CDR3 reads CSFSGRTGTDTQYF. In DNA form, the CDR3 reads TGCAGCTTCTCGGGCAGGACAGGCACAGATACGCAGTATTTT. V and J are TRBV29-1 and TRBJ2-3; D is possibly TRBD1 (6 bases). This CDR3 has 14 amino acids. Trimming took 8 bases from V and 1 from J, leaving 16 bases between them. Germline-derived CDR1 and CDR2 are SQVTM and ANQGSEA.